This T cell receptor beta chain is from a study of CD8+CD57+ T cells in acquired aplastic anemia. Across the whole study: Mean yield of DNA from sorted CD4+ and CD8+ cells was approximately 3 ug. Overall study results and limits: Overlap between patients and controls comprised 25 to 35 CD8+ CDR3 sequences.

Genomic DNA, serving as template, underwent TCR beta VDJ and CDR3 profiling. TCRdb recomputed calls from the reads with MiXCR, one row per CDR3 protein. The top ten clones hold less than 1% of a sample with hundreds of thousands of distinct CDR3 sequences, around 33% of them seen once. The V end was cut by 6 bases, the J end by 7 bases, with 16 bases between. CDR1 DFQATT and CDR2 SNEGSKA come from the germline V gene (reference sequence). This CDR3 comprises 12 residues. Sequencing involved patients with CD8+CD57+ cell expansion previously shown by flow cytometry. All patients had severe acquired aplastic anemia. There are many counts of this clonotype. Its antigen remains unidentified.

Sequences were obtained from sorted CD4+, CD8+, or CD8+CD57+ T cells (not recorded which) from PBMCs. This chain uses TRBV20-1 with TRBJ2-7, with D possibly called TRBD1 or TRBD2 (7 bases each). The sequence was collected from a human donor with aplastic anemia. The CDR3 DNA reads as TGCAGTGCGAGCGGGAAGACAGGGGAGCAGTACTTC. Encoded protein: CSASGKTGEQYF.